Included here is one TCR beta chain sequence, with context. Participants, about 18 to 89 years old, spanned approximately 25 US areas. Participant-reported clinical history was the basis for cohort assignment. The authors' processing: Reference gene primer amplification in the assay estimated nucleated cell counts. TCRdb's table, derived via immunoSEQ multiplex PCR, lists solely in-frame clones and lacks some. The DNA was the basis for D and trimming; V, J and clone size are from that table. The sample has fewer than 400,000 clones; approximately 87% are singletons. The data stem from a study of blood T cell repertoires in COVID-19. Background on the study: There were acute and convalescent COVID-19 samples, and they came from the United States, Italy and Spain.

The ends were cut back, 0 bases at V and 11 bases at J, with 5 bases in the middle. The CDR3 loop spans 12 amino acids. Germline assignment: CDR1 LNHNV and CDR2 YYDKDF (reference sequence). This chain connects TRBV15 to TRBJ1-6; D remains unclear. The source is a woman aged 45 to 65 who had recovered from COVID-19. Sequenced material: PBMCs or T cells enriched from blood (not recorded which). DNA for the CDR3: TGTGCCACCAGCAGAGATAGCACACCCCTCCACTTT. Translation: CATSRDSTPLHF.